The sequence of this T cell receptor (beta chain) was determined in a study of OX40 agonist ivuxolimab in advanced cancers. Here immunoSEQ multiplex PCR was the method, and the copy in TCRdb shows in-frame clones only, minus some. The table has about 83,000 clones, about 80% seen once; the top ten hold about 1.7%. Germline loops: CDR1 MGHRA, CDR2 YSYEKL. The CDR3 has 16 amino acids. V was pared by 0 bases and J by 5 bases, with 8 bases of the junction left unmatched. The source material was CD4+ or CD8+ T cells sorted from blood, sampled in a trial of the OX40 agonist ivuxolimab. The J gene is TRBJ1-1, the V gene TRBV4-1, with 8 bases fitting TRBD1. This TCR came from an adult with an advanced solid tumor such as melanoma, head and neck, liver or kidney cancer. CDR3 nucleotides: TGCGCCAGCAGCCAAGAAGAAGGACAGGGAGGGACTGAAGCTTTCTTT. Its protein is CASSQEEGQGGTEAFF.